This T cell receptor (beta chain) was captured by sequencing in a study of blood T cell repertoires in COVID-19. The CDR3 loop spans 16 amino acids. Germline V CDR1 and CDR2: MDHEN, SYDVKM. Trimming left V 3 bases short and J 0 bases short, with 12 bases between. This clone appeared a single time. Sequencing used immunoSEQ multiplex PCR; TCRdb keeps in-frame clones, though not all of them. The sample shows over 200,000 clones, over 75% of them seen only once. The chain employs TRBV28 and TRBJ2-4; the D is unclear. The sequence came from a human donor in a cohort sampled during active COVID-19. The source material was peripheral blood. The CDR3 spells CASSFQADLAKNIQYF. The CDR3 DNA is TGTGCCAGCAGTTTTCAGGCAGATCTAGCCAAAAACATTCAGTACTTC.